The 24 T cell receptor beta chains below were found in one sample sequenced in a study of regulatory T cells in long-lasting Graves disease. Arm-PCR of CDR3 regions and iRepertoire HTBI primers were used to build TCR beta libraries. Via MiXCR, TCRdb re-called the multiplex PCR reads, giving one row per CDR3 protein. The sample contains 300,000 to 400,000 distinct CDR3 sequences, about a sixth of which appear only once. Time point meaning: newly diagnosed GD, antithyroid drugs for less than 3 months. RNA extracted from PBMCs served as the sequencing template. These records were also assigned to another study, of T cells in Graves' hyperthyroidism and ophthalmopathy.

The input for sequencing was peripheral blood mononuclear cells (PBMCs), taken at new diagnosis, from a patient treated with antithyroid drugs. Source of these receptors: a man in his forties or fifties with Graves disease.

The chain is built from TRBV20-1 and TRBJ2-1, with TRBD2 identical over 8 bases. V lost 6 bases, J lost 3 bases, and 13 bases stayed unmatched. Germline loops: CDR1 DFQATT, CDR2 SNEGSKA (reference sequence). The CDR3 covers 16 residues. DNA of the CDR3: TGCAGTGCCACAGACCCCAGCGGGGGTTACTACAATGAGCAGTTCTTC. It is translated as CSATDPSGGYYNEQFF.

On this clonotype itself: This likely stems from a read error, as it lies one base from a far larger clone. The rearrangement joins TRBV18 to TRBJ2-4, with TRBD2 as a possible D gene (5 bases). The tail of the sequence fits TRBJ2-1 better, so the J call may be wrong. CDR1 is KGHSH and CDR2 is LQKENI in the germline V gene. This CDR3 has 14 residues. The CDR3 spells CASSPPWEINEQFF. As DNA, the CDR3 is TGTGCCAGCTCACCACCGTGGGAGATCAATGAGCAGTTCTTC.

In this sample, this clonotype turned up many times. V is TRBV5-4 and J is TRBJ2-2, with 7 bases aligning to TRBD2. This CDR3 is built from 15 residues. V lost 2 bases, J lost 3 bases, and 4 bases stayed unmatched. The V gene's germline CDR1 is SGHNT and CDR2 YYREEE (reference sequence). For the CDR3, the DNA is TGTGCCAGCAGCTTCGGGGGGTCGCACACCGGGGAGCTGTTTTTT. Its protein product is CASSFGGSHTGELFF.

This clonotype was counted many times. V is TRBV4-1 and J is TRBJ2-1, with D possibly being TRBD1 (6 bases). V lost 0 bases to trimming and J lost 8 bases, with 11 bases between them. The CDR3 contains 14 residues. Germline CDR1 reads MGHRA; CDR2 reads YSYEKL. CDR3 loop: CASSQDTAGDEQFF. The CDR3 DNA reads TGCGCCAGCAGCCAAGATACGGCAGGGGATGAGCAGTTCTTC.

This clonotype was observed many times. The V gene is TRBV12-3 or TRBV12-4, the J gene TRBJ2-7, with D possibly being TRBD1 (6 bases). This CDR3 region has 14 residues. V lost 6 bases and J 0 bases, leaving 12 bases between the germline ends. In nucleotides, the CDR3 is TGTGCCAGCAGCTACGACAGGAGCTCCTACGAGCAGTACTTC. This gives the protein CASSYDRSSYEQYF.

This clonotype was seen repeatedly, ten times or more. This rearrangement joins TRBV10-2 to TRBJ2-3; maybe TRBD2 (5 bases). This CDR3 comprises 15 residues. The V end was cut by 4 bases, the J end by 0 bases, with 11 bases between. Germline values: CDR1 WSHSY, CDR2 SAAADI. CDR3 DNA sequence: TGCGCCAGCAGTGGGGTGACGGGAAGCACAGATACGCAGTATTTT. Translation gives CASSGVTGSTDTQYF.

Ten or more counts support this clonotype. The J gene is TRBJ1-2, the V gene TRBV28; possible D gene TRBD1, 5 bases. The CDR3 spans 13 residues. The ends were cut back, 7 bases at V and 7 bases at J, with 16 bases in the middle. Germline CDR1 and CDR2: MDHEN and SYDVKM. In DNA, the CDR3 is TGTGCCAGCAACCTCTCATCAGGGCGTGGCTACACCTTC. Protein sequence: CASNLSSGRGYTF.

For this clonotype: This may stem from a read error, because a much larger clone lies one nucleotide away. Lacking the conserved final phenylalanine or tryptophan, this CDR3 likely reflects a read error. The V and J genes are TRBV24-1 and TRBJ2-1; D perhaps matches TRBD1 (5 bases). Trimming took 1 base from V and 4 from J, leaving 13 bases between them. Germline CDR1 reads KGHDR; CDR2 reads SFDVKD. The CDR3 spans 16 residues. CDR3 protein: CATSDFARDSYNEQFS. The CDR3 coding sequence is TGTGCCACCAGTGATTTTGCCCGAGACAGTTACAATGAGCAGTTCTCC.

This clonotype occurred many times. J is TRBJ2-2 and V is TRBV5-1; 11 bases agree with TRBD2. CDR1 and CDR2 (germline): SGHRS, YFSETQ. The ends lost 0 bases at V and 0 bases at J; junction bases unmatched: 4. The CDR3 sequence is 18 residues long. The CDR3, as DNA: TGCGCCAGCAGCTTGGTCCTAGCGGGGGGCGCGAACACCGGGGAGCTGTTTTTT. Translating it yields CASSLVLAGGANTGELFF.

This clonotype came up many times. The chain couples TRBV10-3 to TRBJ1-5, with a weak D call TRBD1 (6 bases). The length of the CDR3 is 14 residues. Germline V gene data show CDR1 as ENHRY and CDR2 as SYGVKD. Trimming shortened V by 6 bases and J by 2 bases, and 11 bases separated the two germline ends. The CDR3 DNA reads TGTGCCATCAGCAACAGGGTGGGCAATCAGCCCCAGCATTTT. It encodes CAISNRVGNQPQHF.

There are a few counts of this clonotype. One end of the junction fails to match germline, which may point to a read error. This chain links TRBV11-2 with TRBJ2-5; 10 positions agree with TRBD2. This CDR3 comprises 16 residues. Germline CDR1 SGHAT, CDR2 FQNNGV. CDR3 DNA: TGTGCCAGCAGCTTAGGGCTAGCGGGGGCCCAAGGGACCCAGTACTTC. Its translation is CASSLGLAGAQGTQYF.

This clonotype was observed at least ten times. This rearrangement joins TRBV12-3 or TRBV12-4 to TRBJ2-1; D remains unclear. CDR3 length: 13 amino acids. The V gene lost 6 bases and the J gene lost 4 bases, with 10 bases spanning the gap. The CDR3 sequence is CASRKGIYNEQFF. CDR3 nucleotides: TGTGCCAGCAGGAAGGGAATTTACAATGAGCAGTTCTTC.

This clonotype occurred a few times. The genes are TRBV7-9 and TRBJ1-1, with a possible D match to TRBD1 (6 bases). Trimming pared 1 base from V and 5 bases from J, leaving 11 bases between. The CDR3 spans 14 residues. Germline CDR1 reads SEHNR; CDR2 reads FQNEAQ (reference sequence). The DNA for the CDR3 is TGTGCCAGCAGCTTAGTTCCAGGGACAACTGAAGCTTTCTTT. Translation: CASSLVPGTTEAFF.

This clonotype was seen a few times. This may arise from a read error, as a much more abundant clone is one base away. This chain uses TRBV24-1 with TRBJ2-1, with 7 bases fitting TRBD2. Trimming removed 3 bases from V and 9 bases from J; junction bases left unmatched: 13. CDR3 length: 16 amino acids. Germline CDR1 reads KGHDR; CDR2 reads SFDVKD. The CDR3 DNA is TGTGCCACCAGTGATCTGACTAGCAGGCCCGGTAGTGAGCAGTTCTTC. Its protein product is CATSDLTSRPGSEQFF.

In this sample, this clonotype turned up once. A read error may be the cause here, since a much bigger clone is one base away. CDR3 in amino acids: CASSYLSTEQYF. CDR3 coding DNA: TGTGCCAGCAGCTATCTCTCTACGGAGCAGTACTTC. V and J are TRBV6-2 or TRBV6-3 and TRBJ2-7; no reliable D call. Germline CDR1 reads MNHEY; CDR2 reads SVGEGT. This CDR3 spans 12 amino acids. Between the trimmed V and J ends, which lost 6 bases and 7 bases, there was a span of 13 bases.

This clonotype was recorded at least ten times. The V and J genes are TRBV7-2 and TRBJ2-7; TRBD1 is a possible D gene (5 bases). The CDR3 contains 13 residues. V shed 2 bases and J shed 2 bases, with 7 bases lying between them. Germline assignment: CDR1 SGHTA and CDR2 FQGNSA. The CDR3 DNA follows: TGTGCCAGCAGCTTAAGGGGAACCTACGAGCAGTACTTC. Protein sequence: CASSLRGTYEQYF.

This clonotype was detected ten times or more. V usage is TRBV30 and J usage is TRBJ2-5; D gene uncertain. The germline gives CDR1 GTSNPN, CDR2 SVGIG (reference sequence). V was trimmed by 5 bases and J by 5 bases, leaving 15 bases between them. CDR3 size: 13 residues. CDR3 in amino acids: CAWRRQAVETQYF. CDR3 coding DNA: TGTGCCTGGCGTAGGCAGGCAGTGGAGACCCAGTACTTC.

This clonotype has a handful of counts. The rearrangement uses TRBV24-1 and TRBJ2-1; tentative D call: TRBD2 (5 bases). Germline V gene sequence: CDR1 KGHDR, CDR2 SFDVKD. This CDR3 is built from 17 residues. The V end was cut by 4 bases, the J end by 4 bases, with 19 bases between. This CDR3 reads CATSDSARALLYNEQFF. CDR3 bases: TGTGCCACCAGTGACTCTGCGAGGGCACTCTTGTACAATGAGCAGTTCTTC.

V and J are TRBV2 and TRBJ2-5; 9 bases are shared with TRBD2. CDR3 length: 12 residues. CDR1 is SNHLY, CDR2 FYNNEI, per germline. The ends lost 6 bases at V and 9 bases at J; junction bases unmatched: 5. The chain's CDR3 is CASSRLAAAQYF. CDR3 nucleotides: TGTGCCAGCAGCCGACTAGCGGCGGCCCAGTACTTC. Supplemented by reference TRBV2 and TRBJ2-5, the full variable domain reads EPEVTQTPSHQVTQMGQEVILRCVPISNHLYFYWYRQILGQKVEFLVSFYNNEISEKSEIFDDQFSVERPDGSNFTLKIRSTKLEDSAMYFCASSRLAAAQYFGPGTRLLVL.

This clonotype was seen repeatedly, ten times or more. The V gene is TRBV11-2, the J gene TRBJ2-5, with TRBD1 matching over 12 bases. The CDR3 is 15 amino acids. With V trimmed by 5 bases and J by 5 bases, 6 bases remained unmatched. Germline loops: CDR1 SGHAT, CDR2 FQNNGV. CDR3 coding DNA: TGTGCCAGCAGCACGGGACAGGGGGCGCGCGAGACCCAGTACTTC. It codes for CASSTGQGARETQYF.

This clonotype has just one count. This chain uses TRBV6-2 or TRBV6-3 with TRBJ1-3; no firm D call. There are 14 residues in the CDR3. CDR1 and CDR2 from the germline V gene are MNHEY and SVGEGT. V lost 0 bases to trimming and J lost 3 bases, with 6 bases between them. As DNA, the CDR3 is TGTGCCAGCAGTTACTCACCATTTGGAAACACCATATATTTT. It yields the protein CASSYSPFGNTIYF.

The CDR3, as DNA: TGTGCCAGCAGCCTCTGGGACAGTTACACCGGGGAGCTGTTTTTT. Translated, it gives CASSLWDSYTGELFF. The chain is built from TRBV3-1 and TRBJ2-2; 7 bases align to TRBD1. The CDR3 sequence is 15 residues long. Germline V gives CDR1 LGHDT, CDR2 YNNKEL (reference sequence). The V segment lost 4 bases and the J segment 3 bases; nucleotides outside the gene matches: 5.

The CDR3 DNA reads TGCGCCAGCAGCAATACAGGGTTCACTGAAGCTTTCTTT. Translating gives CASSNTGFTEAFF. The chain uses TRBV5-1 and TRBJ1-1; TRBD1 is a possible D gene (6 bases). Per the germline V gene, CDR1 is SGHRS and CDR2 is YFSETQ. The length of the CDR3 is 13 residues. The V end lost 4 bases, the J end lost 4 bases, and 11 bases lay between the germline ends.

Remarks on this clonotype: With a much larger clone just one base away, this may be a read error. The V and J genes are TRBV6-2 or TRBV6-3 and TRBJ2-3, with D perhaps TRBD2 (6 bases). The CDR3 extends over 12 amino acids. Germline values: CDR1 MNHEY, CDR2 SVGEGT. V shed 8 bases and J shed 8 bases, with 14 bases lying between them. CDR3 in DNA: TGTGCCAGCGGAGGGACGGCGGGTACGCAGTATTTT. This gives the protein CASGGTAGTQYF.